The 15 T cell receptor beta chains presented below share a single source sample, sequenced in a study of blood T cell repertoires in COVID-19. The method was immunoSEQ multiplex PCR; TCRdb's version includes in-frame clones alone and lacks a portion of them. The sample shows about 140,000 clones, approximately 88% of them seen only once. Sequencing input: peripheral blood. These receptors were collected from a man aged 60 to 75 with active or convalescent COVID-19.

The CDR3 DNA sequence: TGTGCCAGTAGTACAGGGGCTTGGACTAGCGGGAGAATTCACGAGCAGTACTTC. This gives the protein CASSTGAWTSGRIHEQYF. The chain employs TRBV19 and TRBJ2-7; 13 bases agree with TRBD2. Germline lookup yields CDR1 LNHDA and CDR2 SQIVND (reference sequence). The CDR3 has 18 residues. The V segment lost 4 bases and the J segment 5 bases; nucleotides outside the gene matches: 14.

The V gene is TRBV24-1, the J gene TRBJ2-7; D is possibly TRBD2 (6 bases). From germline, CDR1 is KGHDR and CDR2 SFDVKD. Deletions cut 5 bases from V and 3 bases from J, with 13 bases between. The CDR3 consists of 14 residues. Here the CDR3 reads CATSGLLGGYEQYF. CDR3 DNA: TGTGCCACCAGTGGGCTACTCGGGGGCTACGAGCAGTACTTC.

This chain uses TRBV10-3 with TRBJ2-3; TRBD2 aligns across 10 bases. V trimming: 6 bases; J trimming: 3 bases; junction bases outside the gene matches: 6. CDR1 is ENHRY and CDR2 is SYGVKD in the germline V gene. The CDR3 has 15 residues. CDR3 sequence (DNA): TGTGCCATCAGCCAGCGGGAGGGCGGGACAGATACGCAGTATTTT. It specifies CAISQREGGTDTQYF.

The gene calls are TRBV18 and TRBJ2-7; D might be TRBD1 (6 bases). This CDR3 has 13 amino acids. V gave up 6 bases and J gave up 3 bases, with 12 bases separating them. The germline V gene has CDR1 KGHSH and CDR2 LQKENI. CDR3 DNA: TGTGCCAGCTCGAAGGACAGCGACTACGAGCAGTACTTC. As protein: CASSKDSDYEQYF.

The chain links TRBV24-1 to TRBJ1-4, with D possibly being TRBD1 (5 bases). CDR1 KGHDR and CDR2 SFDVKD come from the germline V gene. Trimming stripped 10 bases from V and 2 bases from J, with 13 bases between. The CDR3 has 14 residues. The CDR3 protein is CATRQGSTNEKLFF. The DNA of the CDR3 is TGTGCCACGCGGCAGGGTTCGACTAATGAAAAACTGTTTTTT.

This rearrangement joins TRBV9 to TRBJ2-7, with 7 bases that match TRBD2. The CDR3 sequence is 14 residues long. Germline V lookup: CDR1 SGDLS, CDR2 YYNGEE. The V and J ends lost 5 bases and 0 bases, in that order; junction bases with no gene match: 5. CDR3 amino acids: CASSAGRNSYEQYF. The CDR3 coding sequence is TGTGCCAGCAGTGCCGGGAGGAACTCCTACGAGCAGTACTTC.

This clone was seen only once. This rearrangement joins TRBV4-2 to TRBJ2-3; D remains unclear. Germline CDR1 reads LGHNA; CDR2 reads YNFKEQ. V gave up 2 bases and J gave up 0 bases, with 6 bases separating them. The CDR3 covers 14 residues. The CDR3 spells CASSQSGSTDTQYF. Here the CDR3 DNA reads TGTGCCAGCAGCCAATCCGGGAGCACAGATACGCAGTATTTT.

The rearrangement joins TRBV6-5 to TRBJ2-3; 7 nucleotides line up with TRBD2. Germline V gives CDR1 MNHEY, CDR2 SVGAGI. This CDR3 has 16 residues. V trimming: 2 bases; J trimming: 1 base; junction bases outside the gene matches: 6. The CDR3 coding sequence is TGTGCCAGCAGTTACAAAGGGAGGGGTGGCACAGATACGCAGTATTTT. Its translation is CASSYKGRGGTDTQYF.

This chain connects TRBV4-3 to TRBJ2-1; 10 bases fit TRBD2. The CDR3 spans 16 residues. CDR1 is LGHNA, CDR2 YSLEER, per germline. The trim removed 7 bases at V and 4 bases at J, leaving 10 bases unmatched. DNA for the CDR3: TGCGCCAGCAACCCAGGGACTAGCGAGCGATACAATGAGCAGTTCTTC. It translates to CASNPGTSERYNEQFF.

This chain uses TRBV5-5 with TRBJ1-2, with D possibly being TRBD1 (5 bases). Per germline, CDR1 SGHKS and CDR2 YYEKEE (reference sequence). The CDR3 totals 17 residues. V lost 4 bases, J lost 5 bases, and 24 bases lay in between. CDR3 amino acids: CASSPRQLLGGSYGYTF. The CDR3 nucleotides are TGTGCCAGCAGCCCCCGGCAGCTCCTTGGGGGGTCGTATGGCTACACCTTC.

The rearrangement joins TRBV12-3 or TRBV12-4 to TRBJ2-3; no clear D. Trimming pared 5 bases from V and 2 bases from J, leaving 5 bases between. CDR3 size: 12 residues. The CDR3 here is CASSLLTDTQYF. CDR3 bases: TGTGCCAGCAGTCTCCTCACAGATACGCAGTATTTT.

This chain connects TRBV6-4 to TRBJ2-1, with a tentative D call TRBD2 (6 bases). This CDR3 contains 14 residues. V lost 0 bases and J 5 bases, leaving 8 bases between the germline ends. The germline V gene has CDR1 MRHNA and CDR2 SNTAGT. The CDR3 protein is CASSDSGGHNEQFF. CDR3 sequence (DNA): TGTGCCAGCAGTGACTCGGGGGGACACAATGAGCAGTTCTTC.

The rearrangement joins TRBV20-1 to TRBJ2-1; either TRBD1 or TRBD2 may fit D (6 bases each). The CDR3 runs to 12 residues. The V end lost 3 bases, the J end lost 10 bases, and 13 bases lay between the germline ends. Per the germline V gene, CDR1 is DFQATT and CDR2 is SNEGSKA (reference sequence). The CDR3 DNA reads as TGCAGTGCTAGTGGGGGGCTAGCCGAGCAGTTCTTC. Residues: CSASGGLAEQFF.

The chain recombines TRBV6-1 with TRBJ2-1, with 7 bases lining up with TRBD2. CDR3 length: 14 residues. With V trimmed by 5 bases and J by 5 bases, 6 bases remained unmatched. Germline V gene data show CDR1 as MNHNS and CDR2 as SASEGT. CDR3 residues: CASSYSAGNNEQFF. Here the CDR3 DNA reads TGTGCCAGCAGTTATTCAGCGGGGAACAATGAGCAGTTCTTC.

The chain has TRBV2 and TRBJ1-5; 9 bases are a match to TRBD1. In germline, CDR1 is SNHLY, CDR2 FYNNEI. This CDR3 is built from 16 residues. Trimming cost V 4 bases and J 3 bases; bases outside gene matches: 7. Here the CDR3 DNA reads TGTGCCAGCAGTGTACAGGGGGCGAATATCAATCAGCCCCAGCATTTT. As protein: CASSVQGANINQPQHF.